These T cell receptor beta chains were read from a single sample in a study of T cells in localized non-small cell lung cancer. The repertoire was sequenced with immunoSEQ multiplex PCR; TCRdb's copy has only in-frame clones and lacks some. The sample holds approximately 100,000 clones, more than 75% seen once. The material was PBMCs, obtained before any cancer treatment. These receptors all come from a woman aged 35-75 years with stage II squamous cell lung carcinoma. CDR3s include the opening cysteine and the closing phenylalanine or tryptophan. Each record gives: CDR3 length, V gene, CDR3 protein.

15	TRBV19	CASSIDRGRDQPQHF
17	TRBV14	CASSHHQGRTSGNTIYF
14	TRBV12-5	CASGPKIGGAEQYF
13	TRBV30	CAWTGFSGNTIYF
14	TRBV6-5	CASRPGQVGHEQYF
14	TRBV5-4	CASSLAGTIYEQYF
15	TRBV11-3	CASSFRDSNNYGYTF
15	TRBV5-1	CASSLDGTVQETQYF
16	TRBV27	CASIPPSAGTSYGYTF
17	TRBV15	CATSRDQWRGGYNEQFF
16	TRBV5-4	CASSPLRDTRAGGYTF
12	TRBV7-9	CASSFNGPWAFF
17	TRBV19	CASSIKGRGKGSEKLFF
14	TRBV6-6	CASSLGQGYQPQHF
15	TRBV6-6	CASSYSTSSYNEQFF
12	TRBV27	CASSSSSVLQYF
16	TRBV5-1	CASSQTSGVVGNEQFF
19	TRBV9	CASSAGREVFNRNTGELFF
15	TRBV4-2	CASSQAARKNQPQHF
9	TRBV7-9	CATGLEQFF
12	TRBV5-4	CASSQKGLELFF
18	TRBV23-1	CASSHPSLLGTVLDGYTF
15	TRBV6-1	CASSERGFSGNTIYF
16	TRBV2	CASQPLAGGDYNEQFF
14	TRBV11-2	CASSFSGGSGGYTF
14	TRBV5-1	CASSFGTGRYEQYF
15	TRBV7-2	CASSPSDRRDTEAFF
16	TRBV25-1	CASSDPGPNRVYGYTF
16	TRBV5-1	CASSLDSQEPGNTIYF
17	TRBV4-1	CASGRPRGSSSYNEQFF
15	TRBV6-1	CASSDMGQGNTEAFF
15	TRBV16	CASSQTTGGDYGYTF
13	TRBV11-2	CASSYGQSYGYTF
14	TRBV5-1	CASSLRGLKETQYF
14	TRBV28	CASRSSGGSNEQFF